This passage covers 12 T cell receptor beta chains from one sample sequenced in a study of blood T cell repertoires in COVID-19. Here immunoSEQ multiplex PCR was the method, and the copy in TCRdb shows in-frame clones only, minus some. The sample yields some 150,000 clones, approximately 81% seen once. Input material: peripheral blood. These receptors came from a human donor in a cohort sampled during active COVID-19.

The chain recombines TRBV5-1 with TRBJ1-5; 7 nucleotides line up with TRBD1. Per germline, CDR1 SGHRS and CDR2 YFSETQ. The CDR3 sequence is 15 residues long. With 4 bases clipped from V and 0 bases from J, the junction kept 4 bases outside the gene matches. CDR3 DNA: TGCGCCAGCAGCCCGGGACAGACTAGCAATCAGCCCCAGCATTTT. This codes for CASSPGQTSNQPQHF.

The chain combines TRBV5-1 with TRBJ1-1; 9 positions match TRBD1. The CDR3 is made up of 16 amino acids. After removal of 1 base from V and 4 bases from J, the junction contained 8 bases not matched to a gene. Germline assignment: CDR1 SGHRS and CDR2 YFSETQ. The CDR3 sequence: CASSLRSQGAGTEAFF. The CDR3 nucleotides read TGCGCCAGCAGCTTGAGGTCACAGGGGGCCGGCACTGAAGCTTTCTTT.

The V gene is TRBV10-3, the J gene TRBJ2-5; 9 bases are shared with TRBD1. Germline assignment: CDR1 ENHRY and CDR2 SYGVKD. This CDR3 is 14 amino acids long. V was pared by 0 bases and J by 4 bases, with 0 bases of the junction left unmatched. The CDR3 DNA reads TGTGCCATCAGTGAGTCGGGACAGGGAGAGACCCAGTACTTC. Protein product: CAISESGQGETQYF.

V and J are TRBV2 and TRBJ1-5; D unclear. This CDR3 is 15 amino acids long. V lost 5 bases and J lost 4, with 15 bases in between. CDR1 SNHLY and CDR2 FYNNEI come from the germline V gene. The CDR3 reads CASSKKQAENQPQHF. The DNA for the CDR3 is TGTGCCAGCAGTAAAAAGCAGGCAGAAAATCAGCCCCAGCATTTT. Complete variable domain (other parts from reference TRBV2 and TRBJ1-5): EPEVTQTPSHQVTQMGQEVILRCVPISNHLYFYWYRQILGQKVEFLVSFYNNEISEKSEIFDDQFSVERPDGSNFTLKIRSTKLEDSAMYFCASSKKQAENQPQHFGDGTRLSIL.

The chain joins TRBV21-1 to TRBJ2-7; the table's D call of TRBD1 was not tested on the DNA. TRBV21-1 is a pseudogene locus. CDR3 length: 14 residues. The CDR3 region has the DNA TGTGCCAGCAGACGAGGGACAGGGATCTACGAGCAGTACTTC. It is translated as CASRRGTGIYEQYF.

The chain employs TRBV6-5 and TRBJ1-4; D is undetermined. CDR3 length: 14 residues. Trimming left V 0 bases short and J 8 bases short, with 10 bases between. Germline assignment: CDR1 MNHEY and CDR2 SVGAGI. In nucleotides, the CDR3 is TGTGCCAGCAGTTACTCGAGGGATTCAGAAAAACTGTTTTTT. Protein sequence: CASSYSRDSEKLFF.

The genes are TRBV27 and TRBJ1-5; TRBD1 matches at 9 bases. The CDR3 runs to 19 residues. V dropped 3 bases and J dropped 2; count of bases not matched to a gene: 14. Germline V gene data show CDR1 as MNHEY and CDR2 as SMNVEV (reference sequence). CDR3 amino acids: CASSFTGTGMGFGNQPQHF. The CDR3 nucleotides are TGTGCCAGCAGTTTCACAGGGACAGGGATGGGGTTTGGCAATCAGCCCCAGCATTTT.

There are many counts of this clone. V and J are TRBV2 and TRBJ1-1, with TRBD1 identical over 10 bases. The CDR3 has 15 residues. V shed 6 bases, J shed 1 base, and the junction held 5 bases outside the gene matches. Germline V gene data show CDR1 as SNHLY and CDR2 as FYNNEI. The CDR3 coding sequence is TGTGCCAGCAGCCGGGACAGGGGTGAGAACACTGAAGCTTTCTTT. It specifies CASSRDRGENTEAFF.

This chain joins TRBV28 and TRBJ1-3; TRBD1 matches 7 bases. CDR3 length: 14 residues. Trimming removed 1 base from V and 7 bases from J; junction bases left unmatched: 4. From germline, CDR1 is MDHEN and CDR2 SYDVKM. The CDR3 DNA sequence: TGTGCCAGCAGTTTATACAACAGGGGTAACACCATATATTTT. Encoded protein: CASSLYNRGNTIYF. The full variable domain, its missing parts supplied by reference TRBV28 and TRBJ1-3, is DVKVTQSSRYLVKRTGEKVFLECVQDMDHENMFWYRQDPGLGLRLIYFSYDVKMKEKGDIPEGYSVSREKKERFSLILESASTNQTSMYLCASSLYNRGNTIYFGEGSWLTVV.

This rearrangement joins TRBV4-1 to TRBJ1-1; 11 nucleotides match TRBD1. This CDR3 has 16 residues. Germline-derived CDR1 and CDR2 are MGHRA and YSYEKL. V lost 4 bases, J lost 5 bases, and 9 bases stayed unmatched. CDR3 sequence: CASSPGQGGYRTEAFF. The CDR3 nucleotides are TGCGCCAGCAGCCCGGGACAGGGGGGGTACAGAACTGAAGCTTTCTTT.

The CDR3 nucleotides read TGTGCCAGCAGCCCACAGGGGGGTCTTCTTGGCGAGCAGTACTTC. As protein: CASSPQGGLLGEQYF. The V gene is TRBV11-2, the J gene TRBJ2-7; 8 bases are shared with TRBD1. The CDR3 length is 15 residues. Trimming removed 5 bases from V and 6 bases from J; junction bases left unmatched: 12. Germline V lookup: CDR1 SGHAT, CDR2 FQNNGV.

CDR3 residues: CASSYGQTIQETQYF. The CDR3 DNA reads TGTGCCAGCAGTTATGGGCAGACCATACAAGAGACCCAGTACTTC. The rearrangement joins TRBV6-2 or TRBV6-3 to TRBJ2-5; D call uncertain. V was shortened by 3 bases and J by 2 bases, with 13 bases between the two germline ends. Germline V lookup: CDR1 MNHEY, CDR2 SVGEGT. This CDR3 is built from 15 residues.